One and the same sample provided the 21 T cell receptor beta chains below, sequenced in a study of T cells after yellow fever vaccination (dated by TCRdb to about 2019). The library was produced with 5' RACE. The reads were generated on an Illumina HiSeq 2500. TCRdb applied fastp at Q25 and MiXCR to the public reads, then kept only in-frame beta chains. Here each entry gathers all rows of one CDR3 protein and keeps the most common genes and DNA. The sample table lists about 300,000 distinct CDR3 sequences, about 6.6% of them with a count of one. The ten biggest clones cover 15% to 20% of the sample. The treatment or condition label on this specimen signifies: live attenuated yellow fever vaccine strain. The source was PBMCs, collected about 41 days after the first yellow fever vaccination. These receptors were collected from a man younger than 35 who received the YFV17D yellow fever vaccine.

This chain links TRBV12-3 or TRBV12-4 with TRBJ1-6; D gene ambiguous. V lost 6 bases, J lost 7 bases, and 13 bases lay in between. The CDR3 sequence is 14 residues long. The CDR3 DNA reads TGTGCCAGCAGCCAAGATGCCCACAATTCACCCCTCCACTTT. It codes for CASSQDAHNSPLHF.

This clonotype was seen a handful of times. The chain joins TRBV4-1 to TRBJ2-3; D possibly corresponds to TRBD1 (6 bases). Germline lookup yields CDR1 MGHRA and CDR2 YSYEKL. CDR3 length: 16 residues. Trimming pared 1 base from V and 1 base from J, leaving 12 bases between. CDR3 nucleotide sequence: TGCGCCAGCAGCCAAGCCCCCCCAGGGGGCACAGATACGCAGTATTTT. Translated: CASSQAPPGGTDTQYF.

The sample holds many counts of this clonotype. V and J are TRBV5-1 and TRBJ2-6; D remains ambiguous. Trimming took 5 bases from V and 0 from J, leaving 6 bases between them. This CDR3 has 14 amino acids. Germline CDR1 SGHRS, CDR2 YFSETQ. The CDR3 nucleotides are TGCGCCAGCAGTAAGATCTCTGGGGCCAACGTCCTGACTTTC. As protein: CASSKISGANVLTF. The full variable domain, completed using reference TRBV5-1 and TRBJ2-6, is KAGVTQTPRYLIKTRGQQVTLSCSPISGHRSVSWYQQTPGQGLQFLFEYFSETQRNKGNFPGRFSGRQFSNSRSEMNVSTLELGDSALYLCASSKISGANVLTFGAGSRLTVL.

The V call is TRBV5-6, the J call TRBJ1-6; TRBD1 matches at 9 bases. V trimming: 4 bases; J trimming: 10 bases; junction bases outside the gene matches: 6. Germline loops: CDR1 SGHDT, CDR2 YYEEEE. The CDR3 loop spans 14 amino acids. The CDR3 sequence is CASSAGTGNSPLHF. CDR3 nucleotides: TGTGCCAGCAGCGCCGGGACAGGGAACTCACCCCTCCACTTT.

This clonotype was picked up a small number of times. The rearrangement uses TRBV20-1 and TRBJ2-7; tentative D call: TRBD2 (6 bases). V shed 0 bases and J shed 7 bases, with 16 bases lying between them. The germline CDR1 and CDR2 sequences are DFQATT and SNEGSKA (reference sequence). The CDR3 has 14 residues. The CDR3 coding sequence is TGCAGTGCTAGAGATGGGGACTGGCTCCGAGAGCAGTACTTC. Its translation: CSARDGDWLREQYF.

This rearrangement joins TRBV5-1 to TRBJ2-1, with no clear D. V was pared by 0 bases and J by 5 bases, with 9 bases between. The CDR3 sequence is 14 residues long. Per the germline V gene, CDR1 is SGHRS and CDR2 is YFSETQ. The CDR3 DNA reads TGCGCCAGCAGCTTGGGTCCAGGAAACAATGAGCAGTTCTTC. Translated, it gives CASSLGPGNNEQFF. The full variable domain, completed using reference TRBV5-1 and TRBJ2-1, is KAGVTQTPRYLIKTRGQQVTLSCSPISGHRSVSWYQQTPGQGLQFLFEYFSETQRNKGNFPGRFSGRQFSNSRSEMNVSTLELGDSALYLCASSLGPGNNEQFFGPGTRLTVL.

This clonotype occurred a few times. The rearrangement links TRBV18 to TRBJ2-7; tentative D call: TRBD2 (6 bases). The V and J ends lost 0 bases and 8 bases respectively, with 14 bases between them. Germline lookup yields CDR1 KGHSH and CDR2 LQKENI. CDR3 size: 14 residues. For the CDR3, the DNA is TGTGCCAGCTCACCACCCGGGAGTGGGACCCAGCAGTACTTC. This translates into CASSPPGSGTQQYF.

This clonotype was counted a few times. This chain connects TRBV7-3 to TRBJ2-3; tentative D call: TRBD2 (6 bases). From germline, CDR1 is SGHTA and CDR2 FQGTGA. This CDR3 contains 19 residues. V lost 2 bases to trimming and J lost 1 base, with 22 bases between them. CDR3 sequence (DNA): TGTGCCAGCAGCTTAGGGGGGATCCTCGGACCCAACCGCACAGATACGCAGTATTTT. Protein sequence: CASSLGGILGPNRTDTQYF.

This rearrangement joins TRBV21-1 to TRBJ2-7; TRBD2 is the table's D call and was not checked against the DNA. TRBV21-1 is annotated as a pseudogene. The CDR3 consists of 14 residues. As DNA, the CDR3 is TGTGCCAGCAGCCGGGGACTCGCGGCCTACGAGCAGTACTTC. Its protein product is CASSRGLAAYEQYF.

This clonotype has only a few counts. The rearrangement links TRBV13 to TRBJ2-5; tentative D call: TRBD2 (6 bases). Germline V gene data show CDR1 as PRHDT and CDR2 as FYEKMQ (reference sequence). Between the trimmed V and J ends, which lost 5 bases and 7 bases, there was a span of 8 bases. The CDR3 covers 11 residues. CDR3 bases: TGTGCCAGCAGCCAAGCGGGGACCCAGTACTTC. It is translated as CASSQAGTQYF. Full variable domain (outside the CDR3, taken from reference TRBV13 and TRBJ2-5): AAGVIQSPRHLIKEKRETATLKCYPIPRHDTVYWYQQGPGQDPQFLISFYEKMQSDKGSIPDRFSAQQFSDYHSELNMSSLELGDSALYFCASSQAGTQYFGPGTRLLVL.

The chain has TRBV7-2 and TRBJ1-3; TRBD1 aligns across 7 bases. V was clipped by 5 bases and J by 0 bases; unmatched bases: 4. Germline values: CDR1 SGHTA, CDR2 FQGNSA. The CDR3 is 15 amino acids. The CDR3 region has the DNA TGTGCCAGCAGCACCCCAGGGGGCTCTGGAAACACCATATATTTT. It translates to CASSTPGGSGNTIYF. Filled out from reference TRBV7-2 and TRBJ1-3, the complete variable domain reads GAGVSQSPSNKVTEKGKDVELRCDPISGHTALYWYRQSLGQGLEFLIYFQGNSAPDKSGLPSDRFSAERTGGSVSTLTIQRTQQEDSAVYLCASSTPGGSGNTIYFGEGSWLTVV.

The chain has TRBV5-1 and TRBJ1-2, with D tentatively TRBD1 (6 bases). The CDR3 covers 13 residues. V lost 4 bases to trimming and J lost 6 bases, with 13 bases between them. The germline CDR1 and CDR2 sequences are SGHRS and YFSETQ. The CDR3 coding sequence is TGCGCCAGCAGCCGCGGACAGAATGATGGCTACACCTTC. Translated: CASSRGQNDGYTF. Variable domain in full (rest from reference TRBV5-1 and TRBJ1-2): KAGVTQTPRYLIKTRGQQVTLSCSPISGHRSVSWYQQTPGQGLQFLFEYFSETQRNKGNFPGRFSGRQFSNSRSEMNVSTLELGDSALYLCASSRGQNDGYTFGSGTRLTVV.

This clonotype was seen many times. The CDR3, as DNA: TGCGCCAGCAGCACCGGACTAGCATCGAACACCGGGGAGCTGTTTTTT. Amino acid sequence: CASSTGLASNTGELFF. The chain carries TRBV5-1 and TRBJ2-2, with 8 bases fitting TRBD2. The CDR3 is made up of 16 amino acids. Trimming removed 4 bases from V and 0 bases from J; junction bases left unmatched: 5. CDR1 SGHRS and CDR2 YFSETQ come from the germline V gene.

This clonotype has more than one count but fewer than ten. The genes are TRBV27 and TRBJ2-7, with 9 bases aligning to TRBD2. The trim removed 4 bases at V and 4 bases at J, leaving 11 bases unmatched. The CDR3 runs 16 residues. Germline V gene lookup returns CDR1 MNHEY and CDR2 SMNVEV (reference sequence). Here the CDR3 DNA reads TGTGCCAGCAGTTACTTAAATGCGGGGGGGCCATACGAGCAGTACTTC. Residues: CASSYLNAGGPYEQYF.

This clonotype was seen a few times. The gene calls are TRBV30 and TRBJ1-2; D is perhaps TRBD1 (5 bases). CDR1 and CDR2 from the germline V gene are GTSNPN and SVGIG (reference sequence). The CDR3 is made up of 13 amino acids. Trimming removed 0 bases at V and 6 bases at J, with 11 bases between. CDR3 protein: CAWSVGQGHGYTF. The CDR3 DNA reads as TGTGCCTGGAGTGTAGGCCAGGGACATGGCTACACCTTC.

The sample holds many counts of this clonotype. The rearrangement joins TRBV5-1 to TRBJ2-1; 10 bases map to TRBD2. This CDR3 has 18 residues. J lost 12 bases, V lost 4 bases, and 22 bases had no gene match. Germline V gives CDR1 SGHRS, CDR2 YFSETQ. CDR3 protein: CASSLVGAGGSGMGRQFF. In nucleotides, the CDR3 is TGCGCCAGCAGCCTTGTCGGAGCGGGGGGGTCGGGGATGGGTCGGCAGTTCTTC.

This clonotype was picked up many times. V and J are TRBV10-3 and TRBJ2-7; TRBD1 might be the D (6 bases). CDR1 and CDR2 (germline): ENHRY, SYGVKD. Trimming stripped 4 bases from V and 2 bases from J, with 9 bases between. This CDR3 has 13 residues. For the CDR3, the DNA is TGTGCCATCAGTGCCGGGACAACCTACGAGCAGTACTTC. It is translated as CAISAGTTYEQYF.

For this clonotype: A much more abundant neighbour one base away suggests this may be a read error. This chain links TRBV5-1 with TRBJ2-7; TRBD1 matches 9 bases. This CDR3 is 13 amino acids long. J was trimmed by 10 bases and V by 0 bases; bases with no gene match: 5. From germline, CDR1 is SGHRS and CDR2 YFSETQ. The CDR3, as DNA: TGCGCCAGCAGCTTGGGGACAGGGGCCGACCAGTACTTC. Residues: CASSLGTGADQYF. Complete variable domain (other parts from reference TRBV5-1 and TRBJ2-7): KAGVTQTPRYLIKTRGQQVTLSCSPISGHRSVSWYQQTPGQGLQFLFEYFSETQRNKGNFPGRFSGRQFSNSRSEMNVSTLELGDSALYLCASSLGTGADQYFGPGTRLTVT.

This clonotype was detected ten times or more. CDR3 residues: CSASGLGEQFF. CDR3 DNA sequence: TGCAGTGCCAGCGGCCTAGGTGAGCAGTTCTTC. The rearrangement links TRBV20-1 to TRBJ2-1; possibly TRBD2 for D (5 bases). This CDR3 contains 11 residues. Deletions cut 6 bases from V and 9 bases from J, with 12 bases between. Germline CDR1 is DFQATT and CDR2 is SNEGSKA (reference sequence).

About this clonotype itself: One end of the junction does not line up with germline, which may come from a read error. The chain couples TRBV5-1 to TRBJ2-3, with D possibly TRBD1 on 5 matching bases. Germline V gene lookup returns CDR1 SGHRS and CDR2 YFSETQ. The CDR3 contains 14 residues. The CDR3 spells CASSLDAGPIGSRF. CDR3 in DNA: TGCGCCAGCAGCTTGGATGCAGGGCCCATAGGGTCCCGTTTT.

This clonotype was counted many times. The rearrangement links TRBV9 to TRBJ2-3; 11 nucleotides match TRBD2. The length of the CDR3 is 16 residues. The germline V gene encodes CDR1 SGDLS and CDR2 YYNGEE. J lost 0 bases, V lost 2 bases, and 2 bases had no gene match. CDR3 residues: CASSVGLAVSTDTQYF. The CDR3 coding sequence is TGTGCCAGCAGCGTGGGACTAGCGGTTAGCACAGATACGCAGTATTTT.